Sequencing of this T cell receptor (beta chain) was carried out in a study of Ad26.COV2.S vaccination and SARS-CoV-2 variants. For the study at large: The donor participated in the COV1001 trial, in its Ad26.COV2.S arm. By the intramuscular route, Ad26.COV2.S was given once, or twice 56 days apart.

With 0 bases removed from V and 6 bases from J, the gap between germline ends came to 14 bases. Germline V gene sequence: CDR1 GTSNPN, CDR2 SVGIG (reference sequence). The CDR3 has 14 residues. Clones were read by immunoSEQ multiplex PCR, and TCRdb kept only the in-frame ones, dropping some. The profile covers roughly 420,000 clones, with 89% appearing a single time and approximately 2.5% taken by the ten largest. Treatment: roughly 18 received Ad26.COV2.S at low or high dose, single or two shots; about 5 received placebo; per-sample allocation not given. Day 63 after the first vaccine or placebo injection was the time point for sampling. Vaccination used an Ad26 vector expressing Wuhan-strain SARS-CoV-2 spike.

This chain uses TRBV30 with TRBJ1-1; D is unresolved. Sequencing used peripheral blood, obtained in a trial of Ad26.COV2.S vaccine versus placebo. This receptor was identified in a person aged 18 to 59 who received the Ad26.COV2.S COVID-19 vaccine or a placebo. This CDR3 is CAWSVGPLVAEAFF. In DNA form, the CDR3 reads TGTGCCTGGAGTGTCGGACCTTTGGTCGCTGAAGCTTTCTTT. Together with reference TRBV30 and TRBJ1-1, the CDR3 gives the full variable domain: SQTIHQWPATLVQPVGSPLSLECTVEGTSNPNLYWYRQAAGRGLQLLFYSVGIGQISSEVPQNLSASRPQDRQFILSSKKLLLSDSGFYLCAWSVGPLVAEAFFGQGTRLTVV.